This is a list of T cell receptor beta chains from one sample in a study of blood T cells in healthy people across ages. TCRdb used MiXCR to reprocess the 5' RACE reads, holding one entry per CDR3 protein. Of hundreds of thousands of distinct CDR3 sequences in the sample, 35% to 50% were seen once. The sequencing sample was made of blood. The source is an elderly man in good health. CDR3s include the opening cysteine and the closing phenylalanine or tryptophan. Fields, in order: V gene, J gene, D gene, clone size, CDR3 protein, CDR3 DNA. D genes are given only for firm matches. Only some rows state a clone size, as once, few, many or a class for expanded clones.

TRBV7-2	TRBJ2-2	.	.	CASSLALGQNTGELFF	TGTGCCAGCAGCTTAGCCCTCGGACAGAACACCGGGGAGCTGTTTTTT
TRBV14	TRBJ1-1	.	.	CASSQRRTTEAFF	TGTGCCAGCAGCCAAAGACGGACCACTGAAGCTTTCTTT
TRBV27	TRBJ2-7	.	.	CASSHYEQYF	TGTGCCAGCAGTCACTACGAGCAGTACTTC
TRBV7-2	TRBJ2-1	.	many	CASSLDSGRLLDEQFF	TGTGCCAGCAGCTTAGATTCCGGCCGTTTGTTGGATGAGCAGTTCTTC
TRBV7-2	TRBJ2-1	.	.	CASSFQRGPYNEQFF	TGTGCCAGCAGCTTTCAAAGGGGACCGTACAATGAGCAGTTCTTC
TRBV6-5	TRBJ2-3	.	few	CASSLGRVTTDTQYF	TGTGCCAGCAGCCTTGGACGGGTTACCACAGATACGCAGTATTTT
TRBV10-2	TRBJ1-1	.	.	CASTMIRGGADTEAFF	TGCGCCAGCACAATGATAAGGGGAGGAGCGGACACTGAAGCTTTCTTT
TRBV19	TRBJ2-7	.	few	CASRARRDSYEQYF	TGTGCCAGTCGAGCCAGGAGGGATAGCTACGAGCAGTACTTC
TRBV7-2	TRBJ2-5	TRBD1	.	CASSFPRQGRGKETQYF	TGTGCCAGCAGCTTCCCGAGACAGGGGAGAGGCAAAGAGACCCAGTACTTC
TRBV28	TRBJ2-5	.	.	CASSLPRGLETQYF	TGTGCCAGCAGTTTACCCAGGGGCTTAGAGACCCAGTACTTC
TRBV6-6	TRBJ2-4	TRBD1	few	CASSYGGQGGIQYF	TGTGCCAGCAGTTACGGGGGACAGGGTGGCATTCAGTACTTC
TRBV18	TRBJ2-7	TRBD1	.	CASSPLANNRDRGYNEQYF	TGTGCCAGCTCACCACTCGCGAATAACCGGGACAGGGGGTACAATGAGCAGTACTTC
TRBV7-2	TRBJ1-5	TRBD1	few	CASSRNPGQGMPQHF	TGTGCCAGCAGCCGAAATCCGGGACAGGGGATGCCCCAGCATTTT
TRBV7-9	TRBJ2-1	TRBD2	.	CASSAVAGGYNEQFF	TGTGCCAGCAGCGCTGTAGCGGGAGGTTACAATGAGCAGTTCTTC
TRBV2	TRBJ2-1	.	.	CASSTSIRNEQFF	TGTGCCAGCAGTACCTCAATCCGCAATGAGCAGTTCTTC
TRBV3-1	TRBJ2-7	TRBD2	.	CASRTWGGEQYF	TGTGCCAGCAGGACGTGGGGGGGCGAGCAGTACTTC
TRBV18	TRBJ2-3	TRBD2	few	CASSGLATDTQYF	TGTGCCAGCTCGGGACTAGCGACAGATACGCAGTATTTT
TRBV14	TRBJ1-1	.	few	CASSQYGTMNTEAFF	TGTGCCAGCAGCCAATACGGGACCATGAACACTGAAGCTTTCTTT
TRBV20-1	TRBJ2-7	.	.	CSAPRQVGTCEQYF	TGCAGTGCTCCCCGACAGGTGGGGACCTGCGAGCAGTACTTC
TRBV14	TRBJ1-4	.	.	CASSRSRPGILFF	TGTGCCAGCAGCCGCTCTCGTCCTGGTATCCTGTTTTTT
TRBV20-1	TRBJ2-7	TRBD1	.	CSASEGALYYEQYF	TGCAGTGCTTCTGAGGGGGCCCTCTACTACGAGCAGTACTTC
TRBV28	TRBJ2-7	TRBD2	few	CASSPRTSGGGAYEQYF	TGTGCCAGCAGCCCTAGGACTAGCGGAGGGGGAGCCTACGAGCAGTACTTC
TRBV2	TRBJ2-1	.	few	CASKAGNLFNEQFF	TGTGCCAGCAAAGCCGGGAATCTATTCAATGAGCAGTTCTTC
TRBV10-3	TRBJ2-7	TRBD1	.	CATASGQGFYEQYF	TGTGCCACGGCCTCTGGACAGGGGTTCTACGAGCAGTACTTC
TRBV6-5	TRBJ2-7	.	.	CASSYAPSITAEQYF	TGTGCCAGCAGTTATGCCCCATCAATCACGGCCGAGCAGTACTTC
TRBV18	TRBJ1-1	.	.	CASSPKGGGNTEAFF	TGTGCCAGCTCACCAAAGGGGGGAGGGAACACTGAAGCTTTCTTT
TRBV24-1	TRBJ2-3	.	few	CATSDGSKDTQYF	TGTGCCACCAGTGATGGATCGAAAGATACGCAGTATTTT
TRBV28	TRBJ2-7	.	.	CASMSSYEQYF	TGTGCCAGCATGAGCTCCTACGAGCAGTACTTC
TRBV4-3	TRBJ2-3	TRBD2	.	CASSSNPGLAGEDTQYF	TGCGCCAGCAGCTCGAATCCGGGACTAGCGGGAGAAGATACGCAGTATTTT
TRBV6-5	TRBJ1-5	.	.	CASSKLGGGGNQPQHF	TGTGCCAGCAGTAAACTCGGGGGAGGGGGCAATCAGCCCCAGCATTTT
TRBV20-1	TRBJ2-7	TRBD1	.	CSASDRDYEQYF	TGCAGTGCCTCGGACAGGGACTACGAGCAGTACTTC
TRBV2	TRBJ2-7	.	.	CASHRVYEQYF	TGTGCCAGTCACAGGGTCTACGAGCAGTACTTC
TRBV20-1	TRBJ2-3	TRBD2	.	CSAVPQRESADMQYF	TGCAGTGCCGTCCCCCAGCGGGAGTCGGCGGATATGCAGTATTTT
TRBV7-3	TRBJ2-1	TRBD1	few	CASSYDRANEQFF	TGTGCCAGCAGCTACGACAGGGCTAATGAGCAGTTCTTC
TRBV7-9	TRBJ2-3	.	once	CASRPRAGADTQYF	TGTGCCAGCAGACCCAGAGCAGGTGCAGATACGCAGTATTTT
TRBV12-3/TRBV12-4	TRBJ2-7	.	few	CASSLAPRAGYEQYF	TGTGCCAGCAGTTTAGCCCCTCGGGCTGGCTACGAGCAGTACTTC